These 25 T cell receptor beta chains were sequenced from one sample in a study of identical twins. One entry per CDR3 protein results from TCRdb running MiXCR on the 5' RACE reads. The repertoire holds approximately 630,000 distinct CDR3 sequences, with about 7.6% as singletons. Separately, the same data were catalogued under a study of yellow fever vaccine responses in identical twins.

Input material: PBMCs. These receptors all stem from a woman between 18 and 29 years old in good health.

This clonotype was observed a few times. The DNA for the CDR3 is TGTGCCAGCAGTTATCAGGGACAGGGGGTGGATACGCAGTATTTT. This sequence encodes CASSYQGQGVDTQYF. This chain joins TRBV6-5 and TRBJ2-3; 11 bases fit TRBD1. J was trimmed by 6 bases and V by 3 bases; bases with no gene match: 5. The CDR3 length is 15 residues. Germline V gives CDR1 MNHEY, CDR2 SVGAGI.

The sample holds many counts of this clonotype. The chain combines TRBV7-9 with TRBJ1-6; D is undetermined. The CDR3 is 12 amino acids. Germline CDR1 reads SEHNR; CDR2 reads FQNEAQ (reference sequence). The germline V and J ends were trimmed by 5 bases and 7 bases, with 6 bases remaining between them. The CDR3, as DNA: TGTGCCAGCAGCGTTGGGAATTCACCCCTCCACTTT. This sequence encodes CASSVGNSPLHF.

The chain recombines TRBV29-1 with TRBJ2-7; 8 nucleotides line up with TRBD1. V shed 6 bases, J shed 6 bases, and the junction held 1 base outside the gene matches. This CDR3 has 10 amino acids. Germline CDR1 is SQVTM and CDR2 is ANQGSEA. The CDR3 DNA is TGCAGCGTGGGGACAGGCGAGCAGTACTTC. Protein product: CSVGTGEQYF.

DNA for the CDR3: TGTGCCACCAGCTCAGCCCTAGCGGGGGGCCGAGTCATTCAAGAGACCCAGTACTTC. This translates into CATSSALAGGRVIQETQYF. The chain couples TRBV15 to TRBJ2-5; TRBD2 agrees at 11 bases. The germline V gene encodes CDR1 LNHNV and CDR2 YYDKDF (reference sequence). V lost 5 bases to trimming and J lost 2 bases; unmatched junction nucleotides: 16. This CDR3 contains 19 residues.

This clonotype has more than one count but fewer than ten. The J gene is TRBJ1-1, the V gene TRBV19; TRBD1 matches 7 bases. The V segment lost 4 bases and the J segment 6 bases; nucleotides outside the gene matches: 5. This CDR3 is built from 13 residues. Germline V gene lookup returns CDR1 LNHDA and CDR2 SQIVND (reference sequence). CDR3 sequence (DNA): TGTGCCAGTAGTACCATCACAGGGGCTGAAGCTTTCTTT. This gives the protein CASSTITGAEAFF.

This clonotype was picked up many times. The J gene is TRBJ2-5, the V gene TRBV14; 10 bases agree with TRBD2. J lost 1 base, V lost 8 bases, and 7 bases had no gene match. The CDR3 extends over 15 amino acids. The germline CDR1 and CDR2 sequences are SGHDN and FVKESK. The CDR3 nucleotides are TGTGCCAGCGGAAGAACTAGCGGGGTCCAAGAGACCCAGTACTTC. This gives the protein CASGRTSGVQETQYF.

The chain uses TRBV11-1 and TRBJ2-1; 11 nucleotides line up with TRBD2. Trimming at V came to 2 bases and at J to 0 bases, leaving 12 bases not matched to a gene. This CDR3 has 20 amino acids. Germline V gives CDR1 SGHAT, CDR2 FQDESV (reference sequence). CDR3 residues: CASSLKPTGTSGSSYNEQFF. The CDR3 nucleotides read TGTGCCAGCAGCTTAAAGCCCACCGGGACTAGCGGTAGCTCCTACAATGAGCAGTTCTTC.

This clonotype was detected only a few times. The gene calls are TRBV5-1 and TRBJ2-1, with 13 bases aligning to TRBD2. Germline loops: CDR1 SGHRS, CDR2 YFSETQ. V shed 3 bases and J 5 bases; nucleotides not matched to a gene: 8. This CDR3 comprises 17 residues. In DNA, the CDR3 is TGCGCCAGCAGCTATAGGACTAGCGGGAGATTAGACAATGAGCAGTTCTTC. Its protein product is CASSYRTSGRLDNEQFF.

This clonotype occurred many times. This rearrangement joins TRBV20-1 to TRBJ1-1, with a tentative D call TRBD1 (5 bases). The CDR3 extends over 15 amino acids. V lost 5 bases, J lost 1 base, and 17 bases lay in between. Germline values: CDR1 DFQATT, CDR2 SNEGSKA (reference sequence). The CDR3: CSAAGPMRGNTEAFF. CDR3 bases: TGCAGTGCTGCCGGGCCGATGAGGGGGAACACTGAAGCTTTCTTT.

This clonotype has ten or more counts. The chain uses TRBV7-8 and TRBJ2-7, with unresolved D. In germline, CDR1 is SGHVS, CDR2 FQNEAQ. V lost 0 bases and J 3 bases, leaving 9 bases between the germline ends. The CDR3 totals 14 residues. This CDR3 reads CASSLASRNYEQYF. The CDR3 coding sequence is TGTGCCAGCAGCTTAGCGAGCCGAAACTACGAGCAGTACTTC.

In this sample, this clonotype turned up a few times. CDR3 amino acids: CSARDYPGEPTDTQYF. CDR3 nucleotide sequence: TGCAGTGCTAGAGATTATCCGGGGGAACCCACAGATACGCAGTATTTT. The rearrangement links TRBV20-1 to TRBJ2-3, with D possibly being TRBD2 (6 bases). Trimming took off 0 bases at V and 2 bases at J, with 15 bases between the two ends. Germline CDR1 reads DFQATT; CDR2 reads SNEGSKA (reference sequence). CDR3 length equals 16 residues.

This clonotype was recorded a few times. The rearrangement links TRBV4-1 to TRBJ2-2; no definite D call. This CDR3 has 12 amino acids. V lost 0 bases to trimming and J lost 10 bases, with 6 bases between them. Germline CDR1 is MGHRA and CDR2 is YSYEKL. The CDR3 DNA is TGCGCCAGCAGCCAAGATCTGAAGGAGCTGTTTTTT. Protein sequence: CASSQDLKELFF.

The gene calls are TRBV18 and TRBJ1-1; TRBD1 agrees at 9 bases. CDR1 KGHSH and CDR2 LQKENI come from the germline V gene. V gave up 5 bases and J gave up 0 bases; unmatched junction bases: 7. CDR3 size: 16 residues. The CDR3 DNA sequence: TGTGCCAGCTCAAAGGGACAGGGCGCCATGAACACTGAAGCTTTCTTT. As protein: CASSKGQGAMNTEAFF.

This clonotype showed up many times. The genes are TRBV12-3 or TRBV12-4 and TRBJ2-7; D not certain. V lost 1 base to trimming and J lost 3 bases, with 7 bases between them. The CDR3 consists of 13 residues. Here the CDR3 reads CASSLGEIYEQYF. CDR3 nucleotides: TGTGCCAGCAGTTTAGGCGAAATCTACGAGCAGTACTTC.

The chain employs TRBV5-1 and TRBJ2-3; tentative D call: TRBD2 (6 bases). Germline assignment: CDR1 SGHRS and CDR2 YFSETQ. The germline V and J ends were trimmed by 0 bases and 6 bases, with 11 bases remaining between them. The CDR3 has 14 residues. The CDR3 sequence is CASSLGSREDTQYF. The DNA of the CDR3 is TGCGCCAGCAGCTTGGGCTCCCGGGAGGATACGCAGTATTTT. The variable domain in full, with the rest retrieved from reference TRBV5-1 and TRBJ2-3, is KAGVTQTPRYLIKTRGQQVTLSCSPISGHRSVSWYQQTPGQGLQFLFEYFSETQRNKGNFPGRFSGRQFSNSRSEMNVSTLELGDSALYLCASSLGSREDTQYFGPGTRLTVL.

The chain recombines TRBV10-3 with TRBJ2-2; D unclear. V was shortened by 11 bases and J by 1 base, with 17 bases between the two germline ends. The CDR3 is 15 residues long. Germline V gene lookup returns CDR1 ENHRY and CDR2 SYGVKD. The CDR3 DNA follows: TGTGCCGCGGCCCGTGGGCGAATGAACACCGGGGAGCTGTTTTTT. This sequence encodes CAAARGRMNTGELFF.

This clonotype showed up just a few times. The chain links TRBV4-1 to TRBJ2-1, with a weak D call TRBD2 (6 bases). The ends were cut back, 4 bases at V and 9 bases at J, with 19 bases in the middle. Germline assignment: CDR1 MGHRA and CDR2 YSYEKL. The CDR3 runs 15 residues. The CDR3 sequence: CASSPSVQSEGEQFF. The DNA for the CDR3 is TGCGCCAGCAGCCCATCGGTCCAGTCGGAGGGTGAGCAGTTCTTC.

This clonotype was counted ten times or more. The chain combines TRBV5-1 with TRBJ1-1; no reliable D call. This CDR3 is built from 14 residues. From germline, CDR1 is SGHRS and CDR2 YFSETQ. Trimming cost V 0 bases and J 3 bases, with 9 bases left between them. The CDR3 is CASSLDGSHTEAFF. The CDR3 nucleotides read TGCGCCAGCAGCTTGGATGGCAGCCACACTGAAGCTTTCTTT.

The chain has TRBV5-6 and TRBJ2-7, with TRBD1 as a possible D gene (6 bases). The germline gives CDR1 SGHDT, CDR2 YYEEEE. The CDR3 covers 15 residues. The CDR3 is CASSSWGLSSHEQYV. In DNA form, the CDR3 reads TGTGCCAGCAGCTCTTGGGGGCTAAGCTCCCACGAGCAGTACGTC.

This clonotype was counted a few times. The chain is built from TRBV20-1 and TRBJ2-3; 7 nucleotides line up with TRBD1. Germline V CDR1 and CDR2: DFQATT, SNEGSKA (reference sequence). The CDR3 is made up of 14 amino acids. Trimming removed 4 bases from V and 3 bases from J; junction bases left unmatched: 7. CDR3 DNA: TGCAGTGCTACCGACAGGGTGAGGACAGATACGCAGTATTTT. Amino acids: CSATDRVRTDTQYF.

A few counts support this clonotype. CDR3: CASSYRQGIVHNEQFF. The CDR3 region has the DNA TGTGCCAGCAGTTACCGACAGGGGATTGTCCACAATGAGCAGTTCTTC. The chain uses TRBV6-5 and TRBJ2-1, with 8 nucleotides matching TRBD1. Germline loops: CDR1 MNHEY, CDR2 SVGAGI. V trimming: 2 bases; J trimming: 5 bases; junction bases outside the gene matches: 8. The CDR3 contains 16 residues.

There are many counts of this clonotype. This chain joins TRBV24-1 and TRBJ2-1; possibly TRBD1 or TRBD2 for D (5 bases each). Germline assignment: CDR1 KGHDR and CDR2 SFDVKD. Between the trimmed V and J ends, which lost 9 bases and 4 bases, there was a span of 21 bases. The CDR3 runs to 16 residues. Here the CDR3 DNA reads TGTGCCACCGGGGGAACTAGTAGGTCCCCTTACAATGAGCAGTTCTTC. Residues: CATGGTSRSPYNEQFF.

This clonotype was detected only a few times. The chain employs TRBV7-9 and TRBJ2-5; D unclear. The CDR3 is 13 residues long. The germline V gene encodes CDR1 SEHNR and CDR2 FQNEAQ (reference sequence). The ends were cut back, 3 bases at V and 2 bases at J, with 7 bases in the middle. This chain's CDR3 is CASSFTAQETQYF. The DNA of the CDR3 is TGTGCCAGCAGCTTCACGGCACAAGAGACCCAGTACTTC. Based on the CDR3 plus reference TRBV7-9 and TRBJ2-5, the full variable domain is DTGVSQNPRHKITKRGQNVTFRCDPISEHNRLYWYRQTLGQGPEFLTYFQNEAQLEKSRLLSDRFSAERPKGSFSTLEIQRTEQGDSAMYLCASSFTAQETQYFGPGTRLLVL.

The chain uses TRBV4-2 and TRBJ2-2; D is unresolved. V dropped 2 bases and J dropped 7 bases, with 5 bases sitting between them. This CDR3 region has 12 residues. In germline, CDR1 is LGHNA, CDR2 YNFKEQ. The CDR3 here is CASSQYGGELFF. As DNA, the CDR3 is TGTGCCAGCAGCCAATACGGCGGGGAGCTGTTTTTT.

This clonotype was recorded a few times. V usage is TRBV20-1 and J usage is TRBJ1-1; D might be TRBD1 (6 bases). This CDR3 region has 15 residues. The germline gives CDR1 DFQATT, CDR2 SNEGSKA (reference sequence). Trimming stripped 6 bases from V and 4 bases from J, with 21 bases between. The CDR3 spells CSAVPLGARGTEAFF. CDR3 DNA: TGCAGTGCCGTACCTTTGGGGGCGCGGGGCACTGAAGCTTTCTTT.